What follows are 21 T cell receptor beta chains derived from one specimen sequenced in a study of blood T cells in healthy people across ages. Then a second PCR, running roughly 7 to 11 cycles, was carried out with a sample-barcoded 5' primer and a J-beta primer mix. TCRdb ran MiXCR on the 5' RACE reads and lists one entry per CDR3 protein. The repertoire consists of over a million distinct CDR3 sequences, with around two fifths occurring once and the leading ten covering approximately 7.9%. Sequencing used blood. These receptors were taken from a woman between 18 and 30 years old in good health.

This clonotype is a singleton in its sample. The chain uses TRBV6-1 and TRBJ2-1; maybe TRBD2 (6 bases). Germline lookup yields CDR1 MNHNS and CDR2 SASEGT. The ends were cut back, 4 bases at V and 0 bases at J, with 19 bases in the middle. The CDR3 has 18 amino acids. CDR3 loop: CASSGRGGGASSYNEQFF. Written as DNA, the CDR3 is TGTGCCAGCAGTGGAAGAGGAGGAGGGGCGAGCTCCTACAATGAGCAGTTCTTC.

The genes are TRBV27 and TRBJ1-4; D gene uncertain. Deletions cut 3 bases from V and 12 bases from J, with 17 bases between. From germline, CDR1 is MNHEY and CDR2 SMNVEV (reference sequence). This CDR3 has 14 amino acids. The CDR3 DNA is TGTGCCAGCAGTTTTTTGGGCGGGGTGAGGGAACTGTTTTTT. It specifies CASSFLGGVRELFF.

V and J are TRBV6-5 and TRBJ2-5, with 7 bases that match TRBD1. Looked up from germline, CDR1 is MNHEY and CDR2 is SVGAGI. There are 13 residues in the CDR3. V shed 5 bases, J shed 4 bases, and the junction held 4 bases outside the gene matches. Here the CDR3 DNA reads TGTGCCAGCAGTGACAGGGATAGAGAGACCCAGTACTTC. It encodes CASSDRDRETQYF.

This chain uses TRBV7-8 with TRBJ2-1; 9 bases align to TRBD2. V shed 3 bases and J 3 bases; nucleotides not matched to a gene: 9. The CDR3 contains 17 residues. Germline values: CDR1 SGHVS, CDR2 FQNEAQ. In nucleotides, the CDR3 is TGTGCCAGCAGCTTGGGGTTGGGGACTAGCCTCTACAATGAGCAGTTCTTC. Protein product: CASSLGLGTSLYNEQFF.

This sequence joins TRBV7-6 and TRBJ2-4; TRBD1 is a possible D gene (6 bases). The J call is uncertain, as TRBJ2-7 better fits the DNA end. The CDR3 loop spans 16 amino acids. CDR1 and CDR2 (germline): SGHVS, FNYEAQ. In DNA, the CDR3 is TGTGCCAGCAGCCCCGGCGGCAGGACAGTTTCGCACGAGCAGTACTTC. Translation: CASSPGGRTVSHEQYF.

This clonotype was detected a few times. The V and J genes are TRBV21-1 and TRBJ2-1. TRBV21-1 is described as a pseudogene. CDR3 size: 12 residues. The CDR3 region has the DNA TGTGCCAGCAGCAAAGCGGGAATTGAGCAGTTCTTC. It encodes CASSKAGIEQFF.

This clonotype came up a few times. Here the CDR3 reads CASSDTRGLTDTQYF. CDR3 bases: TGTGCCAGCAGTGATACGAGGGGCCTTACAGATACGCAGTATTTT. The chain links TRBV25-1 to TRBJ2-3, with D perhaps assigned TRBD1 or TRBD2 (5 bases each). Trimming cost V 3 bases and J 3 bases, with 13 bases left between them. Germline lookup yields CDR1 MGHDK and CDR2 SYGVNS. This CDR3 is built from 15 residues.

J is TRBJ1-1 and V is TRBV2; D gene ambiguous. Trimming pared 9 bases from V and 2 bases from J, leaving 10 bases between. The CDR3 loop spans 12 amino acids. From germline, CDR1 is SNHLY and CDR2 FYNNEI. In nucleotides, the CDR3 is TGTGCCAGGGAGACACCCAACACTGAAGCTTTCTTT. Amino acid sequence: CARETPNTEAFF.

This clonotype showed up just a few times. The chain combines TRBV20-1 with TRBJ2-3; 7 nucleotides line up with TRBD1. Trimming cost V 6 bases and J 4 bases; bases outside gene matches: 10. The germline V gene encodes CDR1 DFQATT and CDR2 SNEGSKA (reference sequence). The CDR3 covers 14 residues. The CDR3 sequence: CSAHNRDRADTQYF. In nucleotides, the CDR3 is TGCAGTGCCCATAACCGCGACAGGGCAGATACGCAGTATTTT.

This clonotype showed up many times. The rearrangement links TRBV6-6 to TRBJ2-7; D remains unclear. Trimming left V 6 bases short and J 0 bases short, with 9 bases between. The CDR3 extends over 13 amino acids. CDR1 and CDR2 from the germline V gene are MNHNY and SVGAGI (reference sequence). The DNA of the CDR3 is TGTGCCAGCAGCCACAGCGACTCCTACGAGCAGTACTTC. It encodes CASSHSDSYEQYF.

The chain combines TRBV10-3 with TRBJ2-7; no clear D. The CDR3 is 12 amino acids. V was cut by 4 bases and J by 2 bases, with 6 bases left in between. The germline CDR1 and CDR2 sequences are ENHRY and SYGVKD. In DNA form, the CDR3 reads TGTGCCATCAGTGCCAGCACCTACGAGCAGTACTTC. The encoded protein is CAISASTYEQYF.

The chain has TRBV7-2 and TRBJ1-2; 9 bases line up with TRBD1. Losses at the gene ends were 2 bases for V and 0 bases for J; bases not matched to a gene: 10. The germline gives CDR1 SGHTA, CDR2 FQGNSA. The CDR3 has 18 residues. This CDR3 is CASSLHGQGLPANYGYTF. The CDR3 DNA reads TGTGCCAGCAGCTTACACGGACAGGGGCTTCCAGCTAACTATGGCTACACCTTC.

This clonotype was seen a handful of times. This rearrangement joins TRBV7-2 to TRBJ2-1, with 7 bases fitting TRBD2. Germline assignment: CDR1 SGHTA and CDR2 FQGNSA. V trimming: 5 bases; J trimming: 0 bases; junction bases outside the gene matches: 4. The length of the CDR3 is 15 residues. The chain's CDR3 is CASSAAGPSYNEQFF. DNA of the CDR3: TGTGCCAGCAGCGCAGCGGGGCCCTCCTACAATGAGCAGTTCTTC.

This clonotype came up many times. The gene calls are TRBV29-1 and TRBJ1-2, with a weak D call TRBD1 (6 bases). Looked up from germline, CDR1 is SQVTM and CDR2 is ANQGSEA. The CDR3 spans 13 residues. Deletions cut 2 bases from V and 5 bases from J, with 12 bases between. CDR3 DNA sequence: TGCAGCGTTGAAACAGGGTCGGGATATGGCTACACCTTC. Encoded protein: CSVETGSGYGYTF. Full variable domain (missing parts from reference TRBV29-1 and TRBJ1-2): SAVISQKPSRDICQRGTSLTIQCQVDSQVTMMFWYRQQPGQSLTLIATANQGSEATYESGFVIDKFPISRPNLTFSTLTVSNMSPEDSSIYLCSVETGSGYGYTFGSGTRLTVV.

This clonotype was observed a few times. The chain recombines TRBV5-1 with TRBJ2-7; 9 positions agree with TRBD2. The J segment lost 6 bases and the V segment lost 3 bases, leaving 13 bases of the junction unmatched. Germline loops: CDR1 SGHRS, CDR2 YFSETQ. The length of the CDR3 is 16 residues. The CDR3 here is CASSSPASGAPGEQYF. The CDR3 DNA follows: TGCGCCAGCAGCTCCCCAGCTAGCGGGGCTCCTGGCGAGCAGTACTTC. Filled out from reference TRBV5-1 and TRBJ2-7, the complete variable domain reads KAGVTQTPRYLIKTRGQQVTLSCSPISGHRSVSWYQQTPGQGLQFLFEYFSETQRNKGNFPGRFSGRQFSNSRSEMNVSTLELGDSALYLCASSSPASGAPGEQYFGPGTRLTVT.

This clonotype was counted only a few times. This chain connects TRBV12-3 or TRBV12-4 to TRBJ2-3; D is unclear. V gave up 7 bases and J gave up 4 bases, with 9 bases separating them. This CDR3 spans 12 amino acids. The CDR3 here is CASTPRPDTQYF. The CDR3 nucleotides read TGTGCCAGCACCCCTCGTCCAGATACGCAGTATTTT.

The J gene is TRBJ2-3, the V gene TRBV2; tentatively, D is TRBD2 (6 bases). The CDR3 runs 13 residues. The germline V gene encodes CDR1 SNHLY and CDR2 FYNNEI. Between the trimmed V and J ends, which lost 6 bases and 2 bases, there was a span of 9 bases. CDR3: CASSGLNTDTQYF. The CDR3 region has the DNA TGTGCCAGCAGCGGACTAAACACAGATACGCAGTATTTT.

This clonotype showed up just a few times. This rearrangement joins TRBV25-1 to TRBJ2-5, with D tentatively TRBD2 (5 bases). Trimming pared 4 bases from V and 5 bases from J, leaving 8 bases between. Per the germline V gene, CDR1 is MGHDK and CDR2 is SYGVNS. The CDR3 has 12 amino acids. The CDR3 is CASSGSGETQYF. The CDR3 bases are TGTGCCAGCAGTGGTTCGGGGGAGACCCAGTACTTC.

The chain links TRBV20-1 to TRBJ1-4; D unresolved. V lost 0 bases to trimming and J lost 6 bases, with 8 bases between them. Germline assignment: CDR1 DFQATT and CDR2 SNEGSKA (reference sequence). The CDR3 spans 13 residues. The CDR3 DNA reads TGCAGTGCTAGAGACAACCTCGATGAAAAACTGTTTTTT. Protein: CSARDNLDEKLFF.

The chain employs TRBV5-6 and TRBJ2-5; D is perhaps TRBD1 (5 bases). The better agreement between TRBJ2-4 and the DNA end casts doubt on the J call. Germline CDR1 SGHDT, CDR2 YYEEEE. There are 15 residues in the CDR3. CDR3 sequence: CASSNPRTTQNIQYF. In nucleotides, the CDR3 is TGTGCCAGCAGCAACCCTAGGACAACCCAAAACATTCAGTACTTC.

V usage is TRBV29-1 and J usage is TRBJ1-1, with D maybe TRBD1 (6 bases). Germline CDR1 and CDR2: SQVTM and ANQGSEA. CDR3 length: 13 amino acids. With 8 bases removed from V and 0 bases from J, the gap between germline ends came to 13 bases. For the CDR3, the DNA is TGCAGCTCTAGGGGGGGGCTGAACACTGAAGCTTTCTTT. It is translated as CSSRGGLNTEAFF.